This passage covers 22 T cell receptor beta chains from one sample sequenced in a study of CD8+ T cells in alopecia areata. The treatment: oral pan-JAK inhibitor, 5-10 mg twice daily. Reverse transcribed after extraction, RNA yielded cDNA as the sequencing template. TCRdb's table, derived via immunoSEQ multiplex PCR, lists solely in-frame clones and lacks some. The sample gives around 190,000 clones, 60% of which show up once; just over 1% is in the top ten. The sequencing used CD4+ T cells sorted from blood, collected at week 24, from a patient treated with tofacitinib. Every receptor here comes from a human donor with alopecia areata.

The rearrangement links TRBV4-3 to TRBJ2-5, with TRBD1 as a possible D gene (6 bases). The germline V gene encodes CDR1 LGHNA and CDR2 YSLEER. The CDR3 runs to 15 residues. V shed 2 bases and J shed 7 bases, with 17 bases lying between them. CDR3 sequence reads: CASSQKKQGGGTQYF. The CDR3 DNA reads as TGCGCCAGCAGCCAAAAGAAACAGGGTGGGGGGACCCAGTACTTC.

V is TRBV7-2 and J is TRBJ2-4; a possible D gene is TRBD1 (5 bases). The CDR3 runs to 15 residues. V lost 3 bases and J 6 bases, leaving 15 bases between the germline ends. The germline CDR1 and CDR2 sequences are SGHTA and FQGNSA. The CDR3 region has the DNA TGTGCCAGCAGCTTGGGGCCCGGGTACGGAAACATTCAGTACTTC. Its protein product is CASSLGPGYGNIQYF.

The rearrangement uses TRBV5-1 and TRBJ1-1; unclear D gene. V shed 0 bases and J shed 0 bases, with 6 bases lying between them. The CDR3 runs 14 residues. Germline loops: CDR1 SGHRS, CDR2 YFSETQ. The CDR3 DNA reads TGCGCCAGCAGCTTGGACCCCGTGAACACTGAAGCTTTCTTT. Encoded protein: CASSLDPVNTEAFF.

This clone was seen only a few times. The genes are TRBV10-2 and TRBJ1-1; no clear D. The CDR3 extends over 13 amino acids. Trimming left V 5 bases short and J 11 bases short, with 18 bases between. Germline CDR1 WSHSY, CDR2 SAAADI. The CDR3 protein is CASSQSRSERAFF. The CDR3 region has the DNA TGCGCCAGCAGTCAGAGTCGGAGCGAGCGGGCTTTCTTT.

The chain links TRBV29-1 to TRBJ1-1; D is possibly TRBD1 (5 bases). The CDR3 is 14 residues long. Trimming took off 5 bases at V and 4 bases at J, with 17 bases between the two ends. Germline CDR1 and CDR2: SQVTM and ANQGSEA. CDR3 DNA sequence: TGCAGCGTTTCTGGGGACGGGAAGGGCACTGAAGCTTTCTTT. This sequence encodes CSVSGDGKGTEAFF.

This rearrangement joins TRBV29-1 to TRBJ1-1; the D is unclear. Germline V lookup: CDR1 SQVTM, CDR2 ANQGSEA. V was trimmed by 4 bases and J by 0 bases, leaving 9 bases between them. CDR3 size: 13 residues. The CDR3 here is CSVVRFMNTEAFF. The CDR3 DNA reads TGCAGCGTTGTCAGGTTCATGAACACTGAAGCTTTCTTT.

J is TRBJ1-1 and V is TRBV5-1; 7 bases are a match to TRBD1. J was trimmed by 4 bases and V by 2 bases; bases with no gene match: 8. Germline V gives CDR1 SGHRS, CDR2 YFSETQ. CDR3 length: 15 residues. The CDR3 loop reads CASSFQTGPGTEAFF. CDR3 bases: TGCGCCAGCAGCTTCCAGACAGGGCCGGGCACTGAAGCTTTCTTT.

The chain recombines TRBV2 with TRBJ2-4, with a weak D call TRBD1 (6 bases). Germline CDR1 reads SNHLY; CDR2 reads FYNNEI. The CDR3 covers 15 residues. The V gene lost 2 bases and the J gene lost 1 base, with 9 bases spanning the gap. The CDR3 nucleotides read TGTGCCAGCAGTGAACCGAGGGGGGCCAAAAACATTCAGTACTTC. Residues: CASSEPRGAKNIQYF.

The chain employs TRBV9 and TRBJ2-7; D is undetermined. Germline-derived CDR1 and CDR2 are SGDLS and YYNGEE. The length of the CDR3 is 15 residues. Trimming pared 0 bases from V and 2 bases from J, leaving 12 bases between. The CDR3 DNA sequence: TGTGCCAGCAGCGTAGGTTTAGGTTTTACCTACGAGCAGTACTTC. Its translation: CASSVGLGFTYEQYF.

The V and J genes are TRBV7-6 and TRBJ2-5; D is unresolved. V lost 2 bases, J lost 1 base, and 8 bases lay in between. Germline V gene lookup returns CDR1 SGHVS and CDR2 FNYEAQ. The CDR3 loop spans 14 amino acids. Here the CDR3 DNA reads TGTGCCAGCAGCTTATGGGCGTCCCAAGAGACCCAGTACTTC. This encodes CASSLWASQETQYF.

This clone was found once. The genes are TRBV25-1 and TRBJ2-1, with D tentatively TRBD1 (6 bases). The CDR3 loop spans 15 amino acids. Germline CDR1 and CDR2: MGHDK and SYGVNS. V shed 2 bases and J shed 9 bases, with 17 bases lying between them. CDR3 protein: CASSEGGATRGEQFF. The CDR3 DNA reads as TGTGCCAGCAGTGAAGGTGGGGCCACCAGGGGTGAGCAGTTCTTC.

The chain uses TRBV6-5 and TRBJ1-5, with 7 bases lining up with TRBD1. CDR3 length: 15 amino acids. With 5 bases clipped from V and 5 bases from J, the junction kept 9 bases outside the gene matches. Germline V lookup: CDR1 MNHEY, CDR2 SVGAGI. The CDR3 DNA is TGTGCCAGCAGTATGGACAGGCCCGGTTATCAGCCCCAGCATTTT. Translating gives CASSMDRPGYQPQHF.

The V call is TRBV30, the J call TRBJ2-4; 11 bases fit TRBD1. The CDR3 runs to 17 residues. Germline CDR1 is GTSNPN and CDR2 is SVGIG (reference sequence). Trimming took 2 bases from V and 7 from J; bases not matched to a gene: 13. Here the CDR3 DNA reads TGTGCCTGGAGTTCACCCTCTAGGGACAGGGGGTGGAACATTCAGTACTTC. Translated: CAWSSPSRDRGWNIQYF.

This chain uses TRBV11-3 with TRBJ1-1, with unresolved D. Germline assignment: CDR1 SGHNT and CDR2 YENEEA. V gave up 5 bases and J gave up 2 bases, with 9 bases separating them. The CDR3 is 13 amino acids. The CDR3 nucleotides read TGTGCCAGCAGCAAACAAGAAAACACTGAAGCTTTCTTT. Amino acid sequence: CASSKQENTEAFF.

This clone was detected only a few times. The J gene is TRBJ1-4, the V gene TRBV6-1; 9 nucleotides align to TRBD1. Germline-derived CDR1 and CDR2 are MNHNS and SASEGT. The CDR3 totals 14 residues. V trimming: 5 bases; J trimming: 8 bases; junction bases outside the gene matches: 6. The CDR3 DNA reads as TGTGCCAGCAGTCCGGGACAGGGTGGCGAAAAACTGTTTTTT. Translated, it gives CASSPGQGGEKLFF.

V usage is TRBV5-1 and J usage is TRBJ1-1, with a tentative D call TRBD1 (6 bases). CDR3 length: 16 amino acids. Germline V gene lookup returns CDR1 SGHRS and CDR2 YFSETQ. Trimming cost V 0 bases and J 1 base, with 13 bases left between them. The CDR3 is CASSLGLQDRNTEAFF. DNA for the CDR3: TGCGCCAGCAGCTTGGGTCTACAGGACAGGAACACTGAAGCTTTCTTT. Drawing the rest from reference TRBV5-1 and TRBJ1-1, the complete variable domain is KAGVTQTPRYLIKTRGQQVTLSCSPISGHRSVSWYQQTPGQGLQFLFEYFSETQRNKGNFPGRFSGRQFSNSRSEMNVSTLELGDSALYLCASSLGLQDRNTEAFFGQGTRLTVV.

The genes are TRBV30 and TRBJ2-2; D unresolved. The germline V and J ends were trimmed by 0 bases and 4 bases, with 9 bases remaining between them. The CDR3 sequence is 14 residues long. Germline CDR1 GTSNPN, CDR2 SVGIG (reference sequence). The CDR3 region has the DNA TGTGCCTGGAGTGTACTCATGGCCACCGGGGAGCTGTTTTTT. Translating it yields CAWSVLMATGELFF.

The gene calls are TRBV28 and TRBJ2-7, with TRBD1 matching 8 bases. This CDR3 has 16 amino acids. The junction had 10 bases not matched to a gene; V was cut back by 5 bases and J by 1 base. CDR1 and CDR2 (germline): MDHEN, SYDVKM. The CDR3 nucleotides read TGTGCCAGCAGTGCCCGGACAGGGATTCTATCCTACGAGCAGTACTTC. It yields the protein CASSARTGILSYEQYF.

This clone came up many times. The genes are TRBV14 and TRBJ2-3; TRBD2 is a possible D gene (5 bases). The V gene's germline CDR1 is SGHDN and CDR2 FVKESK. V was clipped by 2 bases and J by 2 bases, with 11 bases between them. The CDR3 runs to 15 residues. DNA for the CDR3: TGTGCCAGCAGCCAACAAGCCCTAGCCACAGATACGCAGTATTTT. This translates into CASSQQALATDTQYF.

The chain has TRBV30 and TRBJ2-2, with 8 bases fitting TRBD1. The CDR3 loop spans 15 amino acids. Germline-derived CDR1 and CDR2 are GTSNPN and SVGIG (reference sequence). V was clipped by 2 bases and J by 4 bases; unmatched bases: 6. In nucleotides, the CDR3 is TGTGCCTGGAGTCATTGGACAGGGAGCACCGGGGAGCTGTTTTTT. Amino acids: CAWSHWTGSTGELFF.

This clone was detected only a few times. The CDR3 spells CAWSAGQNRYYGYTF. The CDR3 coding sequence is TGTGCCTGGAGTGCCGGCCAGAATCGATACTATGGCTACACCTTC. This rearrangement joins TRBV30 to TRBJ1-2; D gene uncertain. V lost 1 base and J 3 bases, leaving 15 bases between the germline ends. The CDR3 loop spans 15 amino acids. Germline values: CDR1 GTSNPN, CDR2 SVGIG (reference sequence).

The rearrangement links TRBV5-1 to TRBJ2-6; D uncertain. The V and J ends lost 2 bases and 0 bases respectively, with 3 bases between them. Per the germline V gene, CDR1 is SGHRS and CDR2 is YFSETQ. CDR3 size: 14 residues. This CDR3 is CASSLSSGANVLTF. In nucleotides, the CDR3 is TGCGCCAGCAGCTTATCCTCTGGGGCCAACGTCCTGACTTTC.